This is a list of T cell receptor beta chains from one sample in a study of response to subunit inactivated influenza vaccine. From the RT-PCR reads, TCRdb called clonotypes with MiXCR, one entry per CDR3 protein. The table lists hundreds of thousands of distinct CDR3 sequences, about 11% of them singletons. These same data were also listed under a study on T cells expressing NK-cell markers.

Material: PBMCs from blood, obtained on the day of vaccination. These receptors originate from a man aged 50 to 59 who received an inactivated influenza vaccine. Both conserved end residues are part of each CDR3. Not every row has a clone size; where given, it reads once, few, many or a size class.

j_call	clone_size	v_call	cdr3_aa
TRBJ1-2	NA	TRBV6-2/TRBV6-3	CASSPRGRSTHGYTF
TRBJ2-5	NA	TRBV12-3/TRBV12-4	CASSPSPASQETQYF
TRBJ2-1	few	TRBV20-1	CSARQGAVYNEQFF
TRBJ1-6	NA	TRBV6-1	CASSPGGGDSPLHF
TRBJ1-1	many	TRBV12-3/TRBV12-4	CASRAGQGRIGTEAFF
TRBJ2-2	few	TRBV19	CAISQREGTGELFF
TRBJ1-1	many	TRBV2	CASSPRDTEAFF
TRBJ2-1	NA	TRBV29-1	CSVPGLAGGRANEQFF
TRBJ2-7	NA	TRBV28	CASRFKGEQYF
TRBJ2-7	NA	TRBV6-2/TRBV6-3	CASSYDYRGYEQYF
TRBJ2-5	NA	TRBV29-1	CSVDLASGGETQYF
TRBJ2-3	few	TRBV12-3/TRBV12-4	CASSFSRGGTDTQYF
TRBJ2-3	NA	TRBV5-1	CASRSAGLSTDTQYF
TRBJ2-7	few	TRBV20-1	CSASREGLGYEQYF
TRBJ2-5	few	TRBV30	CAWSFRRRQETQYF
TRBJ2-1	NA	TRBV12-3/TRBV12-4	CASSLILNSGIWSEQFF
TRBJ1-2	few	TRBV29-1	CSVVPAGFNYGYTF
TRBJ2-3	few	TRBV12-5	CASGLGTTDTQYF
TRBJ1-2	NA	TRBV27	CASRTNADGVYGYTF
TRBJ2-1	NA	TRBV20-1	CSATPTSGGGNEQFF
TRBJ2-1	few	TRBV6-2/TRBV6-3	CASSYARSNEQFF
TRBJ2-7	few	TRBV12-3/TRBV12-4	CASSPRDSKGGSEQYF
TRBJ2-7	NA	TRBV4-2	CASSPYAGGLSYEQYF
TRBJ1-5	NA	TRBV18	CASSPDGHQPQHF
TRBJ2-1	few	TRBV19	CATLGRVPYNEQFF
TRBJ1-6	NA	TRBV6-1	CASSEINSPLHF
TRBJ2-1	NA	TRBV4-3	CASSQGVGGYNEQFF
TRBJ2-3	few	TRBV9	CASSEQGSGTDTQYF
TRBJ2-7	NA	TRBV3-1	CASSQKEGQGTGEQYF
TRBJ2-2	NA	TRBV4-3	CASSQEWASGELFF
TRBJ2-3	NA	TRBV3-1	CASSPGPLSTDTQYF
TRBJ2-1	NA	TRBV24-1	CATSDLRLAGHNEQFF
TRBJ2-1	NA	TRBV20-1	CSARDPPRGGGYNEQFF
TRBJ2-7	NA	TRBV28	CASSSPGTGVIEQYF
TRBJ2-5	NA	TRBV5-1	CASSHRGLRETQYF
TRBJ2-3	NA	TRBV20-1	CSAQLATRRDTQYF
TRBJ2-3	few	TRBV6-2/TRBV6-3	CASSRTRSTDTQYF
TRBJ2-5	NA	TRBV29-1	CSVGASMFETQYF
TRBJ2-2	NA	TRBV10-3	CAISVEVAGGFAGELFF
TRBJ2-3	NA	TRBV20-1	CSARKLASTDTQYF
TRBJ2-7	many	TRBV28	CASSLTSGRGEQYF
TRBJ1-1	many	TRBV28	CASSSRHAEAFF
TRBJ1-5	few	TRBV5-5	CASTLDATSNQPQHF
TRBJ2-5	NA	TRBV7-9	CASSPPRLGQETQYF
TRBJ1-2	NA	TRBV18	CASSPGSTYTF
TRBJ1-1	many	TRBV12-3/TRBV12-4	CASSLGGRGTEAFF
TRBJ2-7	few	TRBV11-1	CASSWGQGGDEQYF
TRBJ2-3	NA	TRBV5-1	CASSFEDTQYF
TRBJ2-7	many	TRBV28	CASSFQAASYEQYF
TRBJ2-1	NA	TRBV7-9	CASSLSGGPLNEQFF